This TCR beta chain was captured by sequencing in a study of brain T cells in children with intractable seizures. The CDR3 loop spans 14 amino acids. CDR1 and CDR2 from the germline V gene are MNHEY and SVGEGT. The trim removed 6 bases at V and 6 bases at J, leaving 7 bases unmatched. Clones were sequenced by immunoSEQ multiplex PCR, and TCRdb holds only the in-frame ones, with some missing. Among roughly 120,000 clones listed, around 94% were seen once. The rearrangement joins TRBV6-2 or TRBV6-3 to TRBJ2-7; 11 bases align to TRBD2. This clonotype was sampled from a boy under three years old with hemimegalencephaly and intractable seizures. Sequencing was performed on peripheral blood, taken at surgery. The CDR3 bases are TGTGCCAGCAGCTTAGCGGGAGGGCCGTTCGAGCAGTACTTC. Amino acid sequence: CASSLAGGPFEQYF.